This T cell receptor beta chain was found in a study of cytotoxic CD8 clonotypes in ibrutinib-treated CLL. As for the study in general: There were 11 relapsed/refractory patients and more than 14 treatment-naive patients, and under 18 were IGHV unmutated.

The sample holds one count of this clone. With V trimmed by 1 base and J by 5 bases, 6 bases remained unmatched. Germline lookup yields CDR1 SGHNT and CDR2 YENEEA. The CDR3 has 15 amino acids. Sequencing used immunoSEQ multiplex PCR; TCRdb keeps in-frame clones, though not all of them. The table includes under 150,000 clones, less than 95% detected once. Sequenced here: PBMCs, sampled after 12 months of ibrutinib treatment. The receptor was derived from a human donor with chronic lymphocytic leukemia. This rearrangement joins TRBV11-3 to TRBJ2-3; 7 bases fit TRBD1. CDR3 residues: CASSLGTGAGDTQYF. The CDR3 DNA reads as TGTGCCAGCAGCTTAGGCACAGGGGCTGGAGATACGCAGTATTTT.